The 32 T cell receptor beta chains below come from one sample, sequenced in a study of blood T cell repertoires in COVID-19. Repertoires were generated with immunoSEQ multiplex PCR, while TCRdb's copy carries only in-frame clones and drops some. Of about 210,000 clones listed, around 80% are singletons. Material for sequencing was peripheral blood. The receptor set was obtained from a woman aged 40-49 years with acute or convalescent COVID-19.

The chain employs TRBV2 and TRBJ2-5; perhaps TRBD2 as D (5 bases). The CDR3 is 12 residues long. In germline, CDR1 is SNHLY, CDR2 FYNNEI. With 9 bases removed from V and 4 bases from J, the gap between germline ends came to 12 bases. The CDR3 spells CASGSFRETQYF. The CDR3 bases are TGTGCCAGTGGGAGTTTTCGAGAGACCCAGTACTTC.

The J gene is TRBJ2-3, the V gene TRBV5-1; 8 bases agree with TRBD1. Germline loops: CDR1 SGHRS, CDR2 YFSETQ. V lost 3 bases, J lost 4 bases, and 16 bases stayed unmatched. CDR3 size: 18 residues. The CDR3, as DNA: TGCGCCAGCAGCTCCCCACGGGACAGGTACCCCTATTCAGATACGCAGTATTTT. It translates to CASSSPRDRYPYSDTQYF.

The chain has TRBV7-9 and TRBJ1-3; the D is unclear. The germline V gene has CDR1 SEHNR and CDR2 FQNEAQ (reference sequence). This CDR3 contains 17 residues. Trimming cost V 4 bases and J 2 bases, with 18 bases left between them. The CDR3 coding sequence is TGTGCCAGCAGCTCGAACAGCCCCTGGGAGGCTGGAAACACCATATATTTT. Translated: CASSSNSPWEAGNTIYF.

Only one count was recorded for this clone. The CDR3 bases are TGTGCCAGTGGCCCTAGCGGGAGTTCCTACGAGCAGTACTTC. It encodes CASGPSGSSYEQYF. The genes are TRBV19 and TRBJ2-7; 10 bases match TRBD2. The CDR3 runs 14 residues. V lost 8 bases and J lost 1; bases outside the gene matches: 5. Germline CDR1 and CDR2: LNHDA and SQIVND (reference sequence).

This clone has just a few counts. V is TRBV19 and J is TRBJ2-1; D remains ambiguous. Deletions cut 4 bases from V and 7 bases from J, with 8 bases between. The CDR3 spans 12 residues. Per the germline V gene, CDR1 is LNHDA and CDR2 is SQIVND (reference sequence). CDR3 in amino acids: CASSSLGNEQFF. The CDR3 DNA follows: TGTGCCAGTAGTAGCCTCGGTAATGAGCAGTTCTTC.

The V and J genes are TRBV9 and TRBJ2-2; 8 nucleotides align to TRBD2. From germline, CDR1 is SGDLS and CDR2 YYNGEE. Trimming cost V 0 bases and J 4 bases; bases outside gene matches: 5. The CDR3 is 16 amino acids. CDR3 DNA: TGTGCCAGCAGCGTAGCGGGGGGGCAGGTCACCGGGGAGCTGTTTTTT. Translating it yields CASSVAGGQVTGELFF.

This clone was observed a handful of times. The chain carries TRBV19 and TRBJ2-1; TRBD2 might be the D (6 bases). The CDR3 is made up of 16 amino acids. V lost 2 bases and J lost 0, with 11 bases in between. The germline V gene has CDR1 LNHDA and CDR2 SQIVND (reference sequence). This CDR3 reads CASSIYGGSSYNEQFF. CDR3 coding DNA: TGTGCCAGTAGTATATACGGGGGAAGCTCCTACAATGAGCAGTTCTTC.

The rearrangement uses TRBV9 and TRBJ2-1; 9 bases are a match to TRBD1. Germline trimming cut 4 bases from V and 2 bases from J; bases unmatched to any gene: 4. CDR1 is SGDLS and CDR2 is YYNGEE in the germline V gene. The CDR3 is 15 residues long. The CDR3 reads CASSPGQGAYNEQFF. The CDR3 DNA reads TGTGCCAGCAGCCCGGGACAGGGCGCCTACAATGAGCAGTTCTTC.

The chain uses TRBV7-9 and TRBJ2-4, with D maybe TRBD1 (7 bases). Trimming shortened V by 5 bases and J by 5 bases, and 10 bases separated the two germline ends. CDR1 SEHNR and CDR2 FQNEAQ come from the germline V gene (reference sequence). CDR3 length: 13 residues. In nucleotides, the CDR3 is TGTGCCAGCAGCGGCGGGACAGAAAACATTCAGTACTTC. This encodes CASSGGTENIQYF.

This clone was detected ten times or more. The CDR3 reads CASSPPGLTARNTEAFF. The CDR3, as DNA: TGTGCCAGCTCACCACCGGGTCTGACAGCTAGGAACACTGAAGCTTTCTTT. The V call is TRBV18, the J call TRBJ1-1; D is possibly TRBD1 (5 bases). V was cut by 0 bases and J by 1 base, with 15 bases left in between. Germline-derived CDR1 and CDR2 are KGHSH and LQKENI. This CDR3 contains 17 residues.

V gene TRBV18 combines with J gene TRBJ2-3; no reliable D call. Between the trimmed V and J ends, which lost 0 bases and 2 bases, there was a span of 12 bases. The germline CDR1 and CDR2 sequences are KGHSH and LQKENI. CDR3 length: 16 amino acids. CDR3 residues: CASSPPTPVATDTQYF. CDR3 DNA sequence: TGTGCCAGCTCACCACCTACTCCCGTCGCCACAGATACGCAGTATTTT.

The genes are TRBV6-6 and TRBJ2-1, with 9 bases matching TRBD2. This CDR3 spans 15 amino acids. V lost 6 bases and J lost 5; bases outside the gene matches: 8. Germline CDR1 and CDR2: MNHNY and SVGAGI (reference sequence). The DNA for the CDR3 is TGTGCCAGCAGGGCAACTAGCGGGTTCGACAATGAGCAGTTCTTC. Its protein product is CASRATSGFDNEQFF.

This chain connects TRBV12-3 or TRBV12-4 to TRBJ2-7; unclear D gene. The CDR3 contains 12 residues. Trimming removed 3 bases at V and 4 bases at J, with 7 bases between. CDR3: CASSLRWYEQYF. CDR3 bases: TGTGCCAGCAGTTTGCGGTGGTACGAGCAGTACTTC.

This chain joins TRBV4-3 and TRBJ1-4, with D uncertain. Deletions cut 4 bases from V and 8 bases from J, with 14 bases between. The germline gives CDR1 LGHNA, CDR2 YSLEER. The CDR3 runs 14 residues. The CDR3 loop reads CASSPGETSEKLFF. The CDR3 bases are TGCGCCAGCAGCCCCGGAGAGACCTCAGAAAAACTGTTTTTT.

This chain connects TRBV5-1 to TRBJ2-2; D call uncertain. This CDR3 comprises 17 residues. Trimming stripped 4 bases from V and 0 bases from J, with 16 bases between. In germline, CDR1 is SGHRS, CDR2 YFSETQ. The CDR3 DNA sequence: TGCGCCAGCAGCGCCCCGGGTGAGCCATCGAACACCGGGGAGCTGTTTTTT. Amino acids: CASSAPGEPSNTGELFF.

This clone appeared once. The chain is built from TRBV29-1 and TRBJ1-2; 8 nucleotides match TRBD1. Trimming cost V 6 bases and J 3 bases; bases outside gene matches: 12. The CDR3 consists of 15 residues. In germline, CDR1 is SQVTM, CDR2 ANQGSEA. CDR3 nucleotide sequence: TGCAGCGTACCAGACAGGGGAACATTTGACTATGGCTACACCTTC. Protein product: CSVPDRGTFDYGYTF.

The chain combines TRBV30 with TRBJ1-4, with 9 nucleotides matching TRBD1. The germline V gene has CDR1 GTSNPN and CDR2 SVGIG (reference sequence). This CDR3 is built from 15 residues. The J segment lost 8 bases and the V segment lost 0 bases, leaving 7 bases of the junction unmatched. CDR3 residues: CAWSVIGTGREKLFF. For the CDR3, the DNA is TGTGCCTGGAGTGTGATTGGGACAGGGAGGGAAAAACTGTTTTTT.

This chain links TRBV2 with TRBJ2-5; D gene unclear. This CDR3 contains 12 residues. V lost 6 bases, J lost 2 bases, and 7 bases lay in between. The V gene's germline CDR1 is SNHLY and CDR2 FYNNEI. The CDR3: CASRDNQETQYF. In DNA, the CDR3 is TGTGCCAGCAGAGACAATCAAGAGACCCAGTACTTC.

This clone occurred once. The genes are TRBV27 and TRBJ2-1; maybe TRBD2 (6 bases). V lost 5 bases and J 4 bases, leaving 18 bases between the germline ends. The CDR3 runs to 16 residues. Germline assignment: CDR1 MNHEY and CDR2 SMNVEV (reference sequence). CDR3 residues: CASSPTFGDSYNEQFF. The CDR3 bases are TGTGCCAGCAGTCCCACCTTCGGGGACTCGTACAATGAGCAGTTCTTC.

The chain combines TRBV28 with TRBJ1-5, with D uncertain. The CDR3 consists of 17 residues. The germline CDR1 and CDR2 sequences are MDHEN and SYDVKM. The ends were cut back, 3 bases at V and 0 bases at J, with 15 bases in the middle. Written as DNA, the CDR3 is TGTGCCAGCAGTTTCCCTGACACCGTTTATAGCAATCAGCCCCAGCATTTT. Translation gives CASSFPDTVYSNQPQHF.

This rearrangement joins TRBV5-1 to TRBJ2-1, with 7 bases fitting TRBD2. V was pared by 2 bases and J by 3 bases, with 5 bases of the junction left unmatched. Germline V gene data show CDR1 as SGHRS and CDR2 as YFSETQ. The CDR3 totals 15 residues. The CDR3 is CASSFSSSGYNEQFF. CDR3 bases: TGCGCCAGCAGCTTTAGCTCTAGCGGCTACAATGAGCAGTTCTTC. The entire variable domain, with the rest obtained from reference TRBV5-1 and TRBJ2-1, is as follows: KAGVTQTPRYLIKTRGQQVTLSCSPISGHRSVSWYQQTPGQGLQFLFEYFSETQRNKGNFPGRFSGRQFSNSRSEMNVSTLELGDSALYLCASSFSSSGYNEQFFGPGTRLTVL.

The chain couples TRBV24-1 to TRBJ2-1; no clear D gene. Per germline, CDR1 KGHDR and CDR2 SFDVKD. The CDR3 runs to 13 residues. V shed 3 bases and J shed 7 bases, with 9 bases lying between them. The CDR3 DNA reads as TGTGCCACCAGTGATCCAGAAAAAAATGAGCAGTTCTTC. Encoded protein: CATSDPEKNEQFF.

The chain joins TRBV24-1 to TRBJ2-5; 8 bases are a match to TRBD2. Germline CDR1 KGHDR, CDR2 SFDVKD. V was clipped by 9 bases and J by 2 bases; unmatched bases: 13. CDR3 length: 16 residues. CDR3: CATGMPSGSAQETQYF. The CDR3 bases are TGTGCCACCGGCATGCCCAGCGGGAGTGCGCAAGAGACCCAGTACTTC.

The J gene is TRBJ2-7, the V gene TRBV6-6; D is perhaps TRBD2 (5 bases). There are 13 residues in the CDR3. V was pared by 0 bases and J by 9 bases, with 12 bases between. Germline V lookup: CDR1 MNHNY, CDR2 SVGAGI (reference sequence). CDR3 DNA sequence: TGTGCCAGCAGTTACTCGAACTCGGGAATGCAGTACTTC. Protein: CASSYSNSGMQYF.

The chain joins TRBV19 to TRBJ1-6, with TRBD1 identical over 9 bases. The CDR3 is 14 residues long. V lost 3 bases to trimming and J lost 13 bases; unmatched junction nucleotides: 7. Germline assignment: CDR1 LNHDA and CDR2 SQIVND (reference sequence). The CDR3 sequence is CASSITGQGLPLHF. In nucleotides, the CDR3 is TGTGCCAGTAGTATCACGGGACAGGGTTTGCCCCTCCACTTT.

CDR3 coding DNA: TGTGCCAGCAGCTTGTCCGTAAACTACGAGCAGTACTTC. This sequence encodes CASSLSVNYEQYF. This rearrangement joins TRBV7-9 to TRBJ2-7, with D hard to call. There are 13 residues in the CDR3. Germline CDR1 SEHNR, CDR2 FQNEAQ (reference sequence). V shed 3 bases and J shed 3 bases, with 9 bases lying between them.

The V and J genes are TRBV28 and TRBJ1-2; 8 bases align to TRBD1. The junction had 10 bases not matched to a gene; V was cut back by 4 bases and J by 6 bases. CDR1 and CDR2 (germline): MDHEN, SYDVKM. The CDR3 has 15 amino acids. CDR3 loop: CASSSLGQGVHGYTF. In DNA form, the CDR3 reads TGTGCCAGCAGTTCACTAGGACAGGGAGTTCATGGCTACACCTTC.

The chain uses TRBV10-3 and TRBJ2-7, with 12 nucleotides matching TRBD1. The germline CDR1 and CDR2 sequences are ENHRY and SYGVKD. The CDR3 totals 15 residues. The trim removed 2 bases at V and 4 bases at J, leaving 3 bases unmatched. CDR3 DNA: TGTGCCATCAGTGAGCCGGGACAGGGGGCTTACGAGCAGTACTTC. This gives the protein CAISEPGQGAYEQYF.

The rearrangement joins TRBV5-6 to TRBJ2-1; the match to TRBD2 covers 8 bases. V gave up 6 bases and J gave up 10 bases; unmatched junction bases: 15. CDR1 and CDR2 (germline): SGHDT, YYEEEE. The CDR3 length is 15 residues. CDR3 DNA: TGTGCCAGCACCCCGGGGGGGGGAGGCTACGGAGAGCAGTTCTTC. Translated: CASTPGGGGYGEQFF.

The chain joins TRBV4-1 to TRBJ1-1; D is perhaps TRBD1 (5 bases). Germline loops: CDR1 MGHRA, CDR2 YSYEKL. V was clipped by 2 bases and J by 1 base, with 11 bases between them. CDR3 length: 15 residues. DNA of the CDR3: TGCGCCAGCAGCCAACAGGACACCTCGAACACTGAAGCTTTCTTT. This encodes CASSQQDTSNTEAFF.

The chain carries TRBV6-2 or TRBV6-3 and TRBJ1-1; TRBD1 agrees at 7 bases. This CDR3 comprises 16 residues. Per the germline V gene, CDR1 is MNHEY and CDR2 is SVGEGT. The V gene end was trimmed by 4 bases and the J gene end by 0 bases; junction bases not matched to a gene: 8. CDR3: CASSSWTGAVNTEAFF. The CDR3 DNA follows: TGTGCCAGCAGTTCATGGACAGGAGCAGTGAACACTGAAGCTTTCTTT.

The rearrangement joins TRBV5-8 to TRBJ2-7; D is possibly TRBD1 (5 bases). There are 12 residues in the CDR3. Germline assignment: CDR1 SGHTS and CDR2 YDEGEE. Trimming took 2 bases from V and 7 from J, leaving 10 bases between them. The CDR3 here is CASSFPGLEQYF. Here the CDR3 DNA reads TGTGCCAGCAGCTTCCCAGGGTTGGAGCAGTACTTC.